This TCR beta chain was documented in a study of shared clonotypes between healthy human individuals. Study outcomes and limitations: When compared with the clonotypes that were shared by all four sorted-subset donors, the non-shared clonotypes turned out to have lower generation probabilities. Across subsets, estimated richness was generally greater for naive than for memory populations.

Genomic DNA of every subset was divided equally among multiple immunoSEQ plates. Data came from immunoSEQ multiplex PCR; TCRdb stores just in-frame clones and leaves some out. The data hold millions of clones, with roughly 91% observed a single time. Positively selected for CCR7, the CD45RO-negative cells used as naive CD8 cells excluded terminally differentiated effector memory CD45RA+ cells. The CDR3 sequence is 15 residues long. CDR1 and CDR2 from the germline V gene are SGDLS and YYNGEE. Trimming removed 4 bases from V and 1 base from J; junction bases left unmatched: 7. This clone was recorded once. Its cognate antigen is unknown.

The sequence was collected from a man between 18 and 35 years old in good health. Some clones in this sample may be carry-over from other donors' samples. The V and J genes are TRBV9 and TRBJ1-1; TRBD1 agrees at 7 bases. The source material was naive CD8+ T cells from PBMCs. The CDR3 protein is CASSPQTGPNTEAFF. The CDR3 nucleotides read TGTGCCAGCAGCCCCCAGACAGGGCCGAACACTGAAGCTTTCTTT.